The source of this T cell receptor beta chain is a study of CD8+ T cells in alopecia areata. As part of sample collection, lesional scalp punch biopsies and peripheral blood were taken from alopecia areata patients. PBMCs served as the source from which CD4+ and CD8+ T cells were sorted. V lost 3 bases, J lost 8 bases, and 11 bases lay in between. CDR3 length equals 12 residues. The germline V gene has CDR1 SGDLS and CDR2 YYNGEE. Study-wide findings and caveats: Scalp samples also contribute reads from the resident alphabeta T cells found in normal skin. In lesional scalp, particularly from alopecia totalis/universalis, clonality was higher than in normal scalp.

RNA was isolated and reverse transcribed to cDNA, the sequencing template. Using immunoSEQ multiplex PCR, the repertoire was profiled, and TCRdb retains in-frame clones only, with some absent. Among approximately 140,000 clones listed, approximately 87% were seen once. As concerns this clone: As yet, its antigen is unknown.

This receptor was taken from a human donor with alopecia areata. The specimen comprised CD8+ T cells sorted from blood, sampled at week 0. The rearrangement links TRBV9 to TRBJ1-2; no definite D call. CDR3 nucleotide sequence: TGTGCCAGCAGCGGTGACCCCCAGGGCTACACCTTC. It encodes CASSGDPQGYTF.